This entry concerns a single TCR beta chain. Its antigen is as yet unknown. This sample stems from a study of T cell responses to AZD1222 COVID-19 vaccine. Findings and limits, study-wide: Recipients of AZD1222 seropositive at baseline numbered only 5 or 6. Sampling that yielded the repertoires occurred only after the peak T cell response. Two doses of AZD1222 preceded a rise in Spike-specific TCR breadth and depth. Reportedly, close to half of spike-specific TCRs are directed against unmutated variant regions.

Generated by immunoSEQ multiplex PCR, the TCRdb table keeps only in-frame clones and is missing some. The sample lists roughly 110,000 clones; under 95% were seen once. This receptor was obtained from an adult in good health. The source was peripheral blood, collected on day 0 of AZD1222 vaccination.

The CDR3 here is CAWGPWQSNQPQHF. The CDR3 DNA reads as TGTGCCTGGGGCCCCTGGCAGTCGAATCAGCCCCAGCATTTT. The genes are TRBV30 and TRBJ1-5; no firm D call. Germline values: CDR1 GTSNPN, CDR2 SVGIG (reference sequence). V lost 5 bases and J lost 4, with 15 bases in between. The CDR3 has 14 residues.